This entry describes one T cell receptor beta chain. No antigen is known for it. These data come from a study of vaccination and CD4 T cells after COVID-19. Cultured CD4+ T cell DNA was sequenced using the Oncomine TCR Beta short-read assay. TCRdb used MiXCR to reprocess the PCR reads, holding one entry per CDR3 protein. The repertoire holds roughly 7,000 distinct CDR3 sequences, with around two fifths as singletons. The V and J ends lost 0 bases and 0 bases, in that order; junction bases with no gene match: 17. The CDR3 runs 21 residues. Germline assignment: CDR1 LGHNA and CDR2 YSLEER. Sample treatment: roughly ten-day PBMC culture with coronavirus spike peptide pools or control peptides (ViraFEST assay). During the years 2011-2018, before the COVID-19 pandemic, the unexposed donor's CD4+ T cells were collected.

The sequencing input was CD4+ T cells from blood, cultured in vitro. The TCR originated in a human donor in good health. The chain recombines TRBV4-3 with TRBJ2-3; 8 nucleotides align to TRBD2. The CDR3 nucleotides are TGCGCCAGCAGCCAAGATTTGTGGCGGGGGGTAACCCCGTCTAGCACAGATACGCAGTATTTT. Amino acids: CASSQDLWRGVTPSSTDTQYF.